This TCR beta chain was retrieved from a study of molecular identifiers for immune sequencing clone quantification. Study summary: Replicate runs used RNA from roughly 20,000 or 100,000 naive CD8 cells, which was split five ways into aliquots, and four of those aliquots were then sequenced.

This clonotype was recorded many times. In germline, CDR1 is MNHEY, CDR2 SVGEGT. Trimming cost V 0 bases and J 9 bases, with 12 bases left between them. This CDR3 is 14 amino acids long. Previously described methods and listed TCR primers were used for bulk TCR libraries. MiXCR, applied by TCRdb to the PCR reads, yields one record per CDR3 protein. Here the sample spans about 500,000 distinct CDR3 sequences, around 21% being singletons. Sequenced material: naive CD8+ T cells from blood, with Jurkat cell RNA spiked in. As for subset: FACS-sorted CD8+CD4-CCR7+CD45RA+ naive T cells. The chain couples TRBV6-2 or TRBV6-3 to TRBJ2-1; D possibly matches TRBD1 or TRBD2 (6 bases each). This TCR was recovered from a human donor in good health. Some libraries in this study had Jurkat cell RNA spiked in. The CDR3 bases are TGTGCCAGCAGTTACTCATCACAGGGAGGTGAGCAGTTCTTC. It is translated as CASSYSSQGGEQFF.